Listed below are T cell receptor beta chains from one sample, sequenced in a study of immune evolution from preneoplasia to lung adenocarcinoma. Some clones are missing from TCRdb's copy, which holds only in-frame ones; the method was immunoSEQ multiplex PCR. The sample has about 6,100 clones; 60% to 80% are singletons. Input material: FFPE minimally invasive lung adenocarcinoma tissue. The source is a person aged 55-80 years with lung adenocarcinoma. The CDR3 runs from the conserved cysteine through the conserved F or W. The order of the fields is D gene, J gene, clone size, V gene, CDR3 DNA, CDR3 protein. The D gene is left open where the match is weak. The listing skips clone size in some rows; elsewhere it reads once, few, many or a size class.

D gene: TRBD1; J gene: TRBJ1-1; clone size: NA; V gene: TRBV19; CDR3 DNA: TGTGCCAGTAGTGTTGGGACAGGAGGTGTCATGAACACTGAAGCTTTCTTT; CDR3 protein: CASSVGTGGVMNTEAFF
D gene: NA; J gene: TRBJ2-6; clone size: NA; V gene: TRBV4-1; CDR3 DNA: TGCGCCAGCAGCCAAGATGGCACCGGGGCCAACGTCCTGACTTTC; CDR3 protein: CASSQDGTGANVLTF
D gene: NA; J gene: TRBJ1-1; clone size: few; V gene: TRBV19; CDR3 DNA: TGTGCCGGAAAGAGCCGTGAAGCTTTCTTT; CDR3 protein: CAGKSREAFF
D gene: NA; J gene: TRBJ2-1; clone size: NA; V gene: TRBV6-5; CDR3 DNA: TGTGCCAGCAGAGGGTGGCCGGCTGGTGAGCAGTTCTTC; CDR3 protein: CASRGWPAGEQFF
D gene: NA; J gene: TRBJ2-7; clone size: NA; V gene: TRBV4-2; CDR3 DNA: TGTGCCAGCAGCCTACAGCGTAGCTCCTACGAGCAGTACTTC; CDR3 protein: CASSLQRSSYEQYF
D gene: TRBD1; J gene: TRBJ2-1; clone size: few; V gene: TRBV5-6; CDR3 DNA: TGTGCCAGCCACGACAGGGTAGGTCACAATGAGCAGTTCTTC; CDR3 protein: CASHDRVGHNEQFF
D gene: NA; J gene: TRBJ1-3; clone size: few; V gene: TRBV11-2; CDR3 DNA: TGTGCCAGCAGCTTAGGCGGGTACTCTGGAAACACCATATATTTT; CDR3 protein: CASSLGGYSGNTIYF
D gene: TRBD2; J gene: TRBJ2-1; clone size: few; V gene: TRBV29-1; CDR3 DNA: TGCAGCGTTGAGCGTAGGCGGGGGGGTCCCTACAATGAGCAGTTCTTC; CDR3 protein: CSVERRRGGPYNEQFF
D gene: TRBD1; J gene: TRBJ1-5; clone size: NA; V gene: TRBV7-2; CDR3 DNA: TGTGCCAGCAGCCAGACAGGGCGGAATCAGCCCCAGCATTTT; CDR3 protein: CASSQTGRNQPQHF
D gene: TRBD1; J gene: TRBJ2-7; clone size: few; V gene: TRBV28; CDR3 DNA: TGTGCCAGCAGCACAAGGGGGCTTAGCCACTACGAGCAGTACTTC; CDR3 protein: CASSTRGLSHYEQYF
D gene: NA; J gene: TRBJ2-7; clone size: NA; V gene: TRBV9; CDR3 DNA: TGTGCCAGCAGCGTAGTTCCGGGTGCCTACGAGCAGTACTTC; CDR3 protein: CASSVVPGAYEQYF
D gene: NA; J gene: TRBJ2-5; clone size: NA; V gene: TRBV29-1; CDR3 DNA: TGCAGCGTGACCAAGGGGACCCAGTACTTC; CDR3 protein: CSVTKGTQYF
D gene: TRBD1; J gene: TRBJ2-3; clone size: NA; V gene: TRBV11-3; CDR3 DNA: TGTGCCAGCAGCTTGGGACAGGGGACAGATACGCAGTATTTT; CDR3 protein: CASSLGQGTDTQYF
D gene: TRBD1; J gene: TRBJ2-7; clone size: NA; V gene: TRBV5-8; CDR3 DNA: TGTGCCAGCAGCTTGGGCCCAGGGGGATGGTACTTC; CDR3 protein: CASSLGPGGWYF
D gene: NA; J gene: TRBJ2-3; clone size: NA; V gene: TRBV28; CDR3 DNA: TGTGCCAGCAGTTTATATGCCCTAGGGGAGGATACGCAGTATTTT; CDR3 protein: CASSLYALGEDTQYF
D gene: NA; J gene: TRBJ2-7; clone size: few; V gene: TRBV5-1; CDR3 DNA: TGCGCCAGCAGCCTACGGACAGCCAGATACGAGCAGTACTTC; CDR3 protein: CASSLRTARYEQYF
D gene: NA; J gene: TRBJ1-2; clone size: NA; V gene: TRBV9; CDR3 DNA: TGTGCCAGCAGCGCGGAGGGGTATAACTATGGCTACACCTTC; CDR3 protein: CASSAEGYNYGYTF